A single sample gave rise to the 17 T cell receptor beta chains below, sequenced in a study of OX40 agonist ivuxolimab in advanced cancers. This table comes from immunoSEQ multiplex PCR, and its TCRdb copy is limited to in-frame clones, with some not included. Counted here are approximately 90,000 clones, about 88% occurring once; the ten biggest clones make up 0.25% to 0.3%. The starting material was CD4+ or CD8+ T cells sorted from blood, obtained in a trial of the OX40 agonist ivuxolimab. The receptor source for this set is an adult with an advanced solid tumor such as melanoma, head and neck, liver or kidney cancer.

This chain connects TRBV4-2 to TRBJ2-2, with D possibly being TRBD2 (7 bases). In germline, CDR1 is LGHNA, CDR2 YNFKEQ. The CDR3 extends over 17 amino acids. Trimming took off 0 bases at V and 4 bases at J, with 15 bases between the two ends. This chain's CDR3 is CASSQDGGGGGTGELFF. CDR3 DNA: TGTGCCAGCAGCCAAGATGGGGGCGGGGGAGGCACCGGGGAGCTGTTTTTT.

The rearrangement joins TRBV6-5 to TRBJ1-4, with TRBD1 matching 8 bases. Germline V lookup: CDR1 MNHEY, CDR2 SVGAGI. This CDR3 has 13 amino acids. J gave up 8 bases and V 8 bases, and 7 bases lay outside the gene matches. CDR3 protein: CASQGQDAEKLFF. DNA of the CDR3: TGTGCCAGCCAGGGACAGGACGCAGAAAAACTGTTTTTT.

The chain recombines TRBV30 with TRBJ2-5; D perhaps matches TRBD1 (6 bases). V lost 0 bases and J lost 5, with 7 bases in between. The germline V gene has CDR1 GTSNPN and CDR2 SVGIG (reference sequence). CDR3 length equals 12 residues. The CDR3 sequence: CAWSVTGETQYF. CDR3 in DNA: TGTGCCTGGAGTGTAACAGGGGAGACCCAGTACTTC.

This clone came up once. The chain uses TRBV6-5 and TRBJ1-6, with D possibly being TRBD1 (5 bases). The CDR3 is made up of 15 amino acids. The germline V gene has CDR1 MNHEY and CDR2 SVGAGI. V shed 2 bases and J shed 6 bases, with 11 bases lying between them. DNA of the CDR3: TGTGCCAGCAGTTACGGGGGACGGACTAATTCACCCCTCCACTTT. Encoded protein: CASSYGGRTNSPLHF.

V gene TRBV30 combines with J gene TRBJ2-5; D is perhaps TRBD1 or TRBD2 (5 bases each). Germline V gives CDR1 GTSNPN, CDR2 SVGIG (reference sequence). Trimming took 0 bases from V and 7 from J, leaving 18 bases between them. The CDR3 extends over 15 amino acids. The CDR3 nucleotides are TGTGCCTGGAGTGTCGCAGGGACGAAGGTAGCGACCCAGTACTTC. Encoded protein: CAWSVAGTKVATQYF.

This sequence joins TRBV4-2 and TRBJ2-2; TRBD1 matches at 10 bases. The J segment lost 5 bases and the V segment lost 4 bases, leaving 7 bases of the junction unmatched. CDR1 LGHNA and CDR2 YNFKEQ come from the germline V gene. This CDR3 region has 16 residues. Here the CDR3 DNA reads TGTGCCAGCAGCCCCATATCGGGACAGGGGACCGGGGAGCTGTTTTTT. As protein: CASSPISGQGTGELFF.

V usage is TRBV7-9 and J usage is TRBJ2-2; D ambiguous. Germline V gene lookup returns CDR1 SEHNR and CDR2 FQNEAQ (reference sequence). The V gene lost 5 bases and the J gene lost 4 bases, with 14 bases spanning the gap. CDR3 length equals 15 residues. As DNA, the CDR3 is TGTGCCAGCAGCCTCCGGATGCGAGTCACCGGGGAGCTGTTTTTT. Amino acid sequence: CASSLRMRVTGELFF.

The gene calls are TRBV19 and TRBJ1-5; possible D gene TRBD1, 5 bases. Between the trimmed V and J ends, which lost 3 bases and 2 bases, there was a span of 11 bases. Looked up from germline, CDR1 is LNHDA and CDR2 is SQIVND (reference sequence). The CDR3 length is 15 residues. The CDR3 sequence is CASSIPGLGNQPQHF. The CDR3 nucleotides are TGTGCCAGTAGTATCCCAGGGCTGGGCAATCAGCCCCAGCATTTT. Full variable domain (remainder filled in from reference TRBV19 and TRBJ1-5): DGGITQSPKYLFRKEGQNVTLSCEQNLNHDAMYWYRQDPGQGLRLIYYSQIVNDFQKGDIAEGYSVSREKKESFPLTVTSAQKNPTAFYLCASSIPGLGNQPQHFGDGTRLSIL.

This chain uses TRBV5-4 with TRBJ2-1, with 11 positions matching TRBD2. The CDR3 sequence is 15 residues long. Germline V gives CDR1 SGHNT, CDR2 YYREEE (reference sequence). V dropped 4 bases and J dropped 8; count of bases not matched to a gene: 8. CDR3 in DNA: TGTGCCAGCAGCAGCCGACTAGCGGGGTGGGATGAGCAGTTCTTC. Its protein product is CASSSRLAGWDEQFF.

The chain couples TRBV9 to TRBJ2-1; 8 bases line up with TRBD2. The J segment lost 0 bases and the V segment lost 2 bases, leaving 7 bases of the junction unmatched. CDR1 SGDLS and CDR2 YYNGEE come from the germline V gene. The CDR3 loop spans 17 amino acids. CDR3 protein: CASSVHSGTSSYNEQFF. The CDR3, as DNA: TGTGCCAGCAGCGTGCACTCCGGGACTAGCTCCTACAATGAGCAGTTCTTC.

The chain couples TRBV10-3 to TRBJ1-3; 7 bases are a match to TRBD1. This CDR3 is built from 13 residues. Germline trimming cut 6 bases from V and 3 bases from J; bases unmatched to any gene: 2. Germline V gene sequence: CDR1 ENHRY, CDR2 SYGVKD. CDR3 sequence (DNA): TGTGCCATCAGAAGGGACAGTGGAAACACCATATATTTT. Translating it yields CAIRRDSGNTIYF.

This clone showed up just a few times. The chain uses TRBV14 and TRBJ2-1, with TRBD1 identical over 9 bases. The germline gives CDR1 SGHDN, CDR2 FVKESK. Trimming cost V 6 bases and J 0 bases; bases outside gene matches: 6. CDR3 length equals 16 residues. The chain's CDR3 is CASRKQQGASYNEQFF. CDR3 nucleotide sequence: TGTGCCAGCAGAAAACAACAGGGGGCCTCCTACAATGAGCAGTTCTTC. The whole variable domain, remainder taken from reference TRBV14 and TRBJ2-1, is EAGVTQFPSHSVIEKGQTVTLRCDPISGHDNLYWYRRVMGKEIKFLLHFVKESKQDESGMPNNRFLAERTGGTYSTLKVQPAELEDSGVYFCASRKQQGASYNEQFFGPGTRLTVL.

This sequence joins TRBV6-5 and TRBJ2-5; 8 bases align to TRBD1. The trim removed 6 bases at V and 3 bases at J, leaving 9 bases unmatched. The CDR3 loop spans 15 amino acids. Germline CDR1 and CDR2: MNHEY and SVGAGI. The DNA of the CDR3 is TGTGCCAGCAGATCACCGGGACAGGCGAAAGAGACCCAGTACTTC. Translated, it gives CASRSPGQAKETQYF.

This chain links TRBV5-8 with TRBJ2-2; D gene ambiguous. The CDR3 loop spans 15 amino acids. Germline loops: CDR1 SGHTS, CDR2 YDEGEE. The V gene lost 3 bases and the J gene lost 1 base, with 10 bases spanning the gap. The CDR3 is CASSSPIQNTGELFF. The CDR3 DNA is TGTGCCAGCAGCTCACCGATCCAGAACACCGGGGAGCTGTTTTTT.

CDR3 DNA: TGTGCCAGCAGTGTTGGGACAGGGGTAGTCGGGTCCCAGCATTTT. Its translation is CASSVGTGVVGSQHF. This chain joins TRBV6-1 and TRBJ1-5; the match to TRBD1 covers 10 bases. V was clipped by 4 bases and J by 11 bases; unmatched bases: 11. The CDR3 totals 15 residues. Germline V CDR1 and CDR2: MNHNS, SASEGT.

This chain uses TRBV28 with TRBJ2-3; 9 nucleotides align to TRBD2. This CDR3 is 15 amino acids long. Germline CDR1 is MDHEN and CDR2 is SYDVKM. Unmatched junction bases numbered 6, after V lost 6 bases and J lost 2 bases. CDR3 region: CASSQSGGITDTQYF. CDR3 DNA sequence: TGTGCCAGCAGCCAGAGCGGGGGGATCACAGATACGCAGTATTTT.

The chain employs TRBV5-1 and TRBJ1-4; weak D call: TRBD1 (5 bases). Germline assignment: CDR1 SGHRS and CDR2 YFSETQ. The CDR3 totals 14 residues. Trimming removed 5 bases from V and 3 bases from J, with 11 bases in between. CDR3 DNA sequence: TGCGCCAGCAGGGAGCAGGGAGCTAATGAAAAACTGTTTTTT. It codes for CASREQGANEKLFF.